The 19 T cell receptor beta chains given below trace back to one sample, sequenced in a study of tumour-infiltrating T cells in Burkitt lymphoma (TCRdb year 2020). The receptor library was made with the immunoSEQ multiplex PCR assay. This immuneACCESS table, as held by TCRdb, lists in-frame sequences with V and J called but not all clones. Of the missing ones, under half trace to an unresolved V gene in checked studies; the others have no known cause. The sample yields around 50,000 clones; around 32% were counted once. The leading ten clones occupy roughly 2.8% of the sample. The sequencing input was tumor tissue. Every receptor here comes from a human donor with Burkitt lymphoma.

The sample holds a few counts of this clone. Here the CDR3 reads CASSLQGSGEQYF. For the CDR3, the DNA is TGTGCCAGCAGTTTGCAGGGGTCGGGCGAGCAGTACTTC. This chain uses TRBV27 with TRBJ2-7, with D maybe TRBD1 (6 bases). CDR3 size: 13 residues. Per the germline V gene, CDR1 is MNHEY and CDR2 is SMNVEV (reference sequence). Trimming cost V 3 bases and J 6 bases, with 12 bases left between them.

V and J are TRBV9 and TRBJ1-2; D is unresolved. Trimming took 5 bases from V and 0 from J, leaving 5 bases between them. CDR3 length: 12 amino acids. From germline, CDR1 is SGDLS and CDR2 YYNGEE. The CDR3 is CASRGSNYGYTF. For the CDR3, the DNA is TGTGCCAGCAGGGGTTCTAACTATGGCTACACCTTC.

The rearrangement joins TRBV7-2 to TRBJ2-7, with 8 bases that match TRBD1. CDR3 length: 13 amino acids. Germline CDR1 SGHTA, CDR2 FQGNSA. Trimming removed 8 bases from V and 3 bases from J; junction bases left unmatched: 6. CDR3 nucleotide sequence: TGTGCCAGCCGCGACAGGGGAGTCTACGAGCAGTACTTC. It translates to CASRDRGVYEQYF.

This clone has only a few counts. This sequence joins TRBV6-1 and TRBJ1-6; D may be TRBD1 (6 bases). This CDR3 comprises 16 residues. Germline V gene lookup returns CDR1 MNHNS and CDR2 SASEGT. V lost 3 bases to trimming and J lost 9 bases, with 18 bases between them. This CDR3 is CASSDLSPGAGSPLHF. Written as DNA, the CDR3 is TGTGCCAGCAGTGATTTGTCTCCGGGGGCGGGTTCACCCCTCCACTTT.

The genes are TRBV5-6 and TRBJ1-1; possibly TRBD1 for D (6 bases). V shed 4 bases and J shed 0 bases, with 19 bases lying between them. Germline CDR1 is SGHDT and CDR2 is YYEEEE. The CDR3 sequence is 17 residues long. The CDR3 spells CASSDYKGGNMNTEAFF. The CDR3 DNA reads as TGTGCCAGCAGCGACTACAAGGGGGGCAACATGAACACTGAAGCTTTCTTT.

The CDR3 here is CASSLRGAGTDTQYF. Written as DNA, the CDR3 is TGTGCCAGCAGCTTACGGGGGGCCGGAACAGATACGCAGTATTTT. The chain has TRBV7-2 and TRBJ2-3; TRBD2 might be the D (7 bases). The CDR3 has 15 amino acids. V was trimmed by 2 bases and J by 3 bases, leaving 12 bases between them. Germline V gene sequence: CDR1 SGHTA, CDR2 FQGNSA.

This clone has just a few counts. The chain employs TRBV10-3 and TRBJ1-1; D is undetermined. V lost 2 bases, J lost 8 bases, and 6 bases lay in between. CDR1 and CDR2 (germline): ENHRY, SYGVKD. CDR3 length equals 11 residues. CDR3 sequence reads: CAISEGNEAFF. The CDR3 DNA is TGTGCCATCAGTGAGGGCAACGAAGCTTTCTTT.

This chain connects TRBV4-1 to TRBJ1-1; a weak D match, TRBD1 (6 bases). The CDR3 is made up of 16 amino acids. Germline CDR1 and CDR2: MGHRA and YSYEKL. Trimming removed 1 base from V and 4 bases from J, with 16 bases in between. The chain's CDR3 is CASSQVGGGGRTEAFF. CDR3 sequence (DNA): TGCGCCAGCAGCCAAGTAGGTGGGGGCGGGCGCACTGAAGCTTTCTTT.

This chain joins TRBV5-1 and TRBJ2-5, with D uncertain. The V gene's germline CDR1 is SGHRS and CDR2 YFSETQ. V was clipped by 0 bases and J by 3 bases, with 6 bases between them. This CDR3 comprises 13 residues. This chain's CDR3 is CASSLAVKETQYF. In nucleotides, the CDR3 is TGCGCCAGCAGCTTGGCGGTTAAAGAGACCCAGTACTTC.

This chain joins TRBV2 and TRBJ2-7, with D perhaps matching TRBD2 (7 bases). In germline, CDR1 is SNHLY, CDR2 FYNNEI. The V gene lost 1 base and the J gene lost 2 bases, with 15 bases spanning the gap. This CDR3 region has 16 residues. CDR3 region: CASSEGPGGGPYEQYF. CDR3 bases: TGTGCCAGCAGTGAAGGGCCTGGGGGGGGGCCCTACGAGCAGTACTTC.

The V and J genes are TRBV18 and TRBJ1-4; possibly TRBD1 for D (5 bases). Trimming shortened V by 3 bases and J by 5 bases, and 13 bases separated the two germline ends. The germline V gene encodes CDR1 KGHSH and CDR2 LQKENI. The CDR3 is 15 residues long. CDR3 DNA sequence: TGTGCCAGCTCACCGGGGGAGGGTCTAAATGAAAAACTGTTTTTT. Protein sequence: CASSPGEGLNEKLFF.

This clone was detected only a few times. The gene calls are TRBV27 and TRBJ2-2; the match to TRBD2 covers 7 bases. The CDR3 covers 15 residues. In germline, CDR1 is MNHEY, CDR2 SMNVEV (reference sequence). V dropped 5 bases and J dropped 7; count of bases not matched to a gene: 10. CDR3 region: CASSRLAGEFGELFF. CDR3 bases: TGTGCCAGCAGTCGCCTCGCGGGAGAGTTCGGGGAGCTGTTTTTT.

This clone was counted between two and nine times. V is TRBV5-4 and J is TRBJ1-5; D not resolved. CDR1 SGHNT and CDR2 YYREEE come from the germline V gene (reference sequence). Trimming pared 4 bases from V and 4 bases from J, leaving 15 bases between. This CDR3 has 15 amino acids. CDR3 region: CASSLTPGTNQPQHF. CDR3 nucleotides: TGTGCCAGCAGCCTAACACCCGGAACAAATCAGCCCCAGCATTTT.

This clone was found a few times. This chain uses TRBV11-1 with TRBJ2-3; maybe TRBD1 (7 bases). V was shortened by 0 bases and J by 4 bases, with 14 bases between the two germline ends. The CDR3 is 16 residues long. Germline CDR1 reads SGHAT; CDR2 reads FQDESV (reference sequence). This CDR3 reads CASSLAPGRGADTQYF. DNA of the CDR3: TGTGCCAGCAGCTTAGCGCCGGGCAGGGGGGCAGATACGCAGTATTTT.

The rearrangement joins TRBV5-1 to TRBJ2-2, with D perhaps TRBD2 (6 bases). The germline V and J ends were trimmed by 0 bases and 10 bases, with 16 bases remaining between them. The length of the CDR3 is 15 residues. The germline V gene encodes CDR1 SGHRS and CDR2 YFSETQ. The CDR3 coding sequence is TGCGCCAGCAGCTTGGGTATAGCGGCCGGTCTGGAGCTGTTTTTT. Its protein product is CASSLGIAAGLELFF. Using reference TRBV5-1 and TRBJ2-2 for the parts outside the CDR3, the full variable domain is KAGVTQTPRYLIKTRGQQVTLSCSPISGHRSVSWYQQTPGQGLQFLFEYFSETQRNKGNFPGRFSGRQFSNSRSEMNVSTLELGDSALYLCASSLGIAAGLELFFGEGSRLTVL.

The CDR3 sequence: CAIDHAGAQAKNIQYF. Written as DNA, the CDR3 is TGTGCCATCGACCATGCAGGGGCTCAAGCAAAAAACATTCAGTACTTC. V and J are TRBV6-4 and TRBJ2-4, with D tentatively TRBD1 (6 bases). Germline V gene data show CDR1 as MRHNA and CDR2 as SNTAGT. The CDR3 extends over 16 amino acids. Trimming removed 10 bases from V and 4 bases from J, with 23 bases in between.

The chain combines TRBV18 with TRBJ1-6; D is unclear. CDR3 length: 15 amino acids. Germline V gives CDR1 KGHSH, CDR2 LQKENI. V lost 3 bases and J lost 10, with 16 bases in between. The CDR3 reads CASSPQGQVRSPLHF. CDR3 bases: TGTGCCAGCTCACCCCAAGGGCAGGTGAGGTCACCCCTCCACTTT.

V gene TRBV10-3 combines with J gene TRBJ2-5; weak D call: TRBD1 (6 bases). The germline V gene has CDR1 ENHRY and CDR2 SYGVKD. The CDR3 is 13 residues long. V was clipped by 9 bases and J by 2 bases, with 13 bases between them. CDR3 DNA sequence: TGTGCCATAGGGGGTTTGGGGCAAGAGACCCAGTACTTC. This codes for CAIGGLGQETQYF.

The V and J genes are TRBV14 and TRBJ2-1; D unresolved. Germline V gene lookup returns CDR1 SGHDN and CDR2 FVKESK. This CDR3 is 12 amino acids long. Trimming pared 4 bases from V and 3 bases from J, leaving 4 bases between. CDR3 nucleotides: TGTGCCAGCAGCCGTGACTACAATGAGCAGTTCTTC. Protein product: CASSRDYNEQFF.